This TCR beta chain was identified during a study of cytomegalovirus exposure and HLA in healthy donors. Overall study findings and caveats: Reportedly, diagnosis of cytomegalovirus status by the classifier showed high specificity and sensitivity.

Each of the donors was a healthy bone marrow donor. This donor's CMV serostatus is unrecorded. The CDR3 contains 15 residues. A word on this clone: Its specificity is not known.

Primers for the PCR totalled 60 Vbeta and 13 Jbeta. TCRdb keeps only in-frame clones here, not all; method: immunoSEQ multiplex PCR. The sample records about 130,000 clones, about 68% being singletons. The sample was PBMCs. This receptor was identified in a human donor in good health. V is TRBV1 and J is TRBJ2-5; the table assigns TRBD1, which was not confirmed against the DNA. TRBV1 is noted as a pseudogene. The CDR3 here is CTSSQRTANQETQYF. The CDR3 nucleotides read TGCACCAGCAGCCAGAGGACAGCAAACCAAGAGACCCAGTACTTC.